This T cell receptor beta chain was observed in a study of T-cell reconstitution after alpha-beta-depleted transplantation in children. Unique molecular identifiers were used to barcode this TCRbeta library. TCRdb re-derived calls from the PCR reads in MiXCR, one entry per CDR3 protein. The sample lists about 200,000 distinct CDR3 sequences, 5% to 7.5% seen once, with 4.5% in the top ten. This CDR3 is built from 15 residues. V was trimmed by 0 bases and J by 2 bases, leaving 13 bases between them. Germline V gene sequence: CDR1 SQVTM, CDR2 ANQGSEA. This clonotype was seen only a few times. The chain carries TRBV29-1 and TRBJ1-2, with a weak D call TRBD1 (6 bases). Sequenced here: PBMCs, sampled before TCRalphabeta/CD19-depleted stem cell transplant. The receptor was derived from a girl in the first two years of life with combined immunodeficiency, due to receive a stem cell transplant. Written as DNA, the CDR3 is TGCAGCGTTGAAGAAATACAGGGAACCAACTATGGCTACACCTTC. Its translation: CSVEEIQGTNYGYTF.